Given below is one T cell receptor beta chain in context. The sample originates from a study of blood T cell repertoires in COVID-19. Study at large: Acute-phase and convalescent COVID-19 samples originated in the United States, Italy and Spain.

With 0 bases removed from V and 3 bases from J, the gap between germline ends came to 15 bases. The germline V gene encodes CDR1 LNHNV and CDR2 YYDKDF (reference sequence). This CDR3 has 16 residues. Authors' data handling: Amplification of reference gene primers provided the estimated nucleated cell counts. Produced via immunoSEQ multiplex PCR; TCRdb's table is partial and in-frame only. V and J calls and clone size come straight from that table; D and trimming were deduced from the DNA. Counted here are more than 150,000 clones, roughly four fifths occurring once; the ten biggest clones make up around 6.3%.

The chain carries TRBV15 and TRBJ2-7; perhaps TRBD1 as D (5 bases). Specimen: peripheral blood. This receptor was taken from a woman in her thirties or forties with acute or convalescent COVID-19. CDR3 bases: TGTGCCACCAGCAGAGATGGGGCTAGTGGGGTCTACGAGCAGTACTTC. It codes for CATSRDGASGVYEQYF.